This TCR beta chain was recorded in a study of T-cell memory formation after mild COVID-19. On the study more broadly: TCR clustering was largely donor specific.

This clonotype was found a few times. Its antigen remains unknown. Study-wide findings and caveats: The CD4+ clones that contracted clustered mainly within CM and EM, and the CD8+ clones concentrated in EMRA. Clones shrinking from day 15 to 85 showed even CD4/CD8 mixes; later expanders tilted CD4+. Some clones that responded were present in memory (sampled pre-infection), which suggests cross-reactive memory joined.

From the 5' RACE reads, TCRdb called clonotypes with MiXCR, one entry per CDR3 protein. The sample holds a few hundred thousand distinct CDR3 sequences, 25% to 30% seen once. Trimming removed 5 bases from V and 3 bases from J; junction bases left unmatched: 0. Germline assignment: CDR1 MNHNS and CDR2 SASEGT. The CDR3 runs to 14 residues. The chain has TRBV6-1 and TRBJ2-6; 8 bases are shared with TRBD1. Material: PBMCs or a T cell subset sorted from them (not recorded which). The receptor's source is an adult woman who had mild COVID-19 (a few samples of this study predate the infection). Cell type and time point are not known. The DNA for the CDR3 is TGTGCCAGCAGTACAGGGGGTGGGGCCAACGTCCTGACTTTC. Amino acids: CASSTGGGANVLTF.